The clone carrying this TCR beta chain was seen a handful of times. Its specificity is unknown. Treatment given: oral pan-JAK inhibitor, 5-10 mg twice daily. Sorting separated CD4+ and CD8+ T cells out of PBMCs. The authors extracted RNA and reverse transcribed it into cDNA as the sequencing template. Generated by immunoSEQ multiplex PCR, the TCRdb table keeps only in-frame clones and is missing some. The table includes roughly 200,000 clones, roughly 40% detected once. Germline-derived CDR1 and CDR2 are SQVTM and ANQGSEA. The CDR3 is made up of 13 amino acids. With 6 bases removed from V and 5 bases from J, the gap between germline ends came to 14 bases. This entry comes from a study of CD8+ T cells in alopecia areata. Study-wide results and limits: Affected lesional scalp, above all in alopecia totalis/universalis, was more clonal than normal scalp. Persistence in scalp and blood during tofacitinib was observed for many expanded lesional clones.

Sequenced here: CD4+ T cells sorted from blood, sampled around week 37, from a patient treated with tofacitinib. This clonotype was obtained from a human donor with alopecia areata. This rearrangement joins TRBV29-1 to TRBJ2-1; D uncertain. The CDR3 is CSVAPLGNNEQFF. The CDR3 DNA reads as TGCAGCGTCGCTCCTCTAGGTAACAATGAGCAGTTCTTC.